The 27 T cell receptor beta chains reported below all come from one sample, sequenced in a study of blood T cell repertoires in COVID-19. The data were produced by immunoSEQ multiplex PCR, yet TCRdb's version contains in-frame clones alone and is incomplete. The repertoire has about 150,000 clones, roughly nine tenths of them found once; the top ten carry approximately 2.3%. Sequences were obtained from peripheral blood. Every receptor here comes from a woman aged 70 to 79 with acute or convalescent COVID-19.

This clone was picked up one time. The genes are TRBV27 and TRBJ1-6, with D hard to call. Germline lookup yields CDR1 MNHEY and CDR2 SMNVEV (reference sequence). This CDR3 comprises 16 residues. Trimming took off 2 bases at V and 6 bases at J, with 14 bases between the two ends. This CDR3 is CASSLSPATLNSPLHF. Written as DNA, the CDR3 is TGTGCCAGCAGTTTAAGTCCAGCGACCCTTAATTCACCCCTCCACTTT.

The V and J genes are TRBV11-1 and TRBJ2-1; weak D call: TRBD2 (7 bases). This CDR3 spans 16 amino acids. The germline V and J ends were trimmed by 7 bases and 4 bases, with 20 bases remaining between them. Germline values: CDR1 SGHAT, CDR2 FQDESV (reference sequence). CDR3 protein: CASNLGGGTSYNEQFF. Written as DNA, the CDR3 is TGTGCCAGCAATCTAGGGGGGGGAACATCGTACAATGAGCAGTTCTTC. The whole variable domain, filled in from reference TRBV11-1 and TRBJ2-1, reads EAEVAQSPRYKITEKSQAVAFWCDPISGHATLYWYRQILGQGPELLVQFQDESVVDDSQLPKDRFSAERLKGVDSTLKIQPAELGDSAMYLCASNLGGGTSYNEQFFGPGTRLTVL.

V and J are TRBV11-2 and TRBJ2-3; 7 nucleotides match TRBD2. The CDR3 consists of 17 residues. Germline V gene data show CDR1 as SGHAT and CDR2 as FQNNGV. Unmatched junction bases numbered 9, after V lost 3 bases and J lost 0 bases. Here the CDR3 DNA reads TGTGCCAGCAGCTTGGGCAGCGGGGTACTTAGCACAGATACGCAGTATTTT. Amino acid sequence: CASSLGSGVLSTDTQYF.

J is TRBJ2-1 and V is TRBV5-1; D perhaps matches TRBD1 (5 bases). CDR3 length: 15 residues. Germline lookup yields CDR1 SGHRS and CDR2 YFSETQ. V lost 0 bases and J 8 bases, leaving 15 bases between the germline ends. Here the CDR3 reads CASSLGGHLLYEQFF. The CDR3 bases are TGCGCCAGCAGCTTGGGGGGCCACCTACTTTATGAGCAGTTCTTC.

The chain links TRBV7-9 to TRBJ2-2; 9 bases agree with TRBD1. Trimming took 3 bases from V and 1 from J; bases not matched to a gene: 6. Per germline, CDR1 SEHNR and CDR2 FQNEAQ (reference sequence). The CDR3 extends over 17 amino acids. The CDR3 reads CASSFPTGGENTGELFF. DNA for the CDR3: TGTGCCAGCAGCTTCCCTACAGGGGGCGAGAACACCGGGGAGCTGTTTTTT.

CDR3 DNA sequence: TGTGCCAGCAGCCCCCCGGGTACTGGGCAGTACTTC. Amino acid sequence: CASSPPGTGQYF. The chain joins TRBV7-2 to TRBJ2-7; D unclear. The CDR3 is made up of 12 amino acids. In germline, CDR1 is SGHTA, CDR2 FQGNSA. V was trimmed by 5 bases and J by 9 bases, leaving 14 bases between them.

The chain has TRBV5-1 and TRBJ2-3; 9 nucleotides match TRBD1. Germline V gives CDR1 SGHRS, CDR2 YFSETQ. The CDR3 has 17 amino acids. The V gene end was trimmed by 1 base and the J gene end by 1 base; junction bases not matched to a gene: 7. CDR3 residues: CASSLLGQGYGTDTQYF. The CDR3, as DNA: TGCGCCAGCAGCTTGCTAGGACAGGGGTACGGCACAGATACGCAGTATTTT.

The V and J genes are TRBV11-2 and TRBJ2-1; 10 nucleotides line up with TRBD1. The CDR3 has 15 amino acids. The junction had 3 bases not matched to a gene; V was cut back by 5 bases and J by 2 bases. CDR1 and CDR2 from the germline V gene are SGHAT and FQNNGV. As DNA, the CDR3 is TGTGCCAGCAGCCCGGGGACAGGGGCCTACAATGAGCAGTTCTTC. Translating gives CASSPGTGAYNEQFF.

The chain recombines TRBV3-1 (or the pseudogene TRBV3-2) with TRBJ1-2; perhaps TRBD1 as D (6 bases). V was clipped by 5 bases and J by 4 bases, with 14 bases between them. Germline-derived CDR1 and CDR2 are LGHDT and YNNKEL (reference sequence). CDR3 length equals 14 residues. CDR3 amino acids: CASSVNRDRYGYTF. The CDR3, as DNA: TGTGCCAGCAGCGTCAACAGGGACCGCTATGGCTACACCTTC.

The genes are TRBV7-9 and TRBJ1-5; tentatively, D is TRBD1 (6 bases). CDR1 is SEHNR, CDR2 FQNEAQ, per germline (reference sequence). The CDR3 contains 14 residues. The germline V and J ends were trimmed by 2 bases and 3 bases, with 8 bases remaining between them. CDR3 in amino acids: CASSLQGHNQPQHF. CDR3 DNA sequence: TGTGCCAGCAGCTTACAGGGGCACAATCAGCCCCAGCATTTT.

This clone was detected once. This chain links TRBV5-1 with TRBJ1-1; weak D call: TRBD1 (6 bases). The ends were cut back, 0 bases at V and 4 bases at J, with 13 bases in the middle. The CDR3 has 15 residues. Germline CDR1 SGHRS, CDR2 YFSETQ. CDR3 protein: CASSLGWGQSTEAFF. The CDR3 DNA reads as TGCGCCAGCAGCTTGGGCTGGGGGCAGAGCACTGAAGCTTTCTTT.

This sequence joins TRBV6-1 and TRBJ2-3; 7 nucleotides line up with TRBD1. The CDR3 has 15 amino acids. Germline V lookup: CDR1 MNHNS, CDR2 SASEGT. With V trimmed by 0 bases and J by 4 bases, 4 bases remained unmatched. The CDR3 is CASSEALDRADTQYF. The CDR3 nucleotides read TGTGCCAGCAGTGAAGCTCTCGACAGGGCAGATACGCAGTATTTT.

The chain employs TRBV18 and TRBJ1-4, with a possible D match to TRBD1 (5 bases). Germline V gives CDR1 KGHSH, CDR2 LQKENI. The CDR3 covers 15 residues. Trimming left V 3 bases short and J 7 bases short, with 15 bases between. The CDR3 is CASSPQGDRGEKLFF. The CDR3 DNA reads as TGTGCCAGCTCACCCCAAGGGGATCGCGGTGAAAAACTGTTTTTT.

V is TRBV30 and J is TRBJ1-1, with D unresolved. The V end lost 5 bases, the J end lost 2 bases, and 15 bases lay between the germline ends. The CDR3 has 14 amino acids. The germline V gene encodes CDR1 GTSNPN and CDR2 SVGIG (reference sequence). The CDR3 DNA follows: TGTGCCTGGGGAATAATTACGGTCAACACTGAAGCTTTCTTT. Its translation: CAWGIITVNTEAFF.

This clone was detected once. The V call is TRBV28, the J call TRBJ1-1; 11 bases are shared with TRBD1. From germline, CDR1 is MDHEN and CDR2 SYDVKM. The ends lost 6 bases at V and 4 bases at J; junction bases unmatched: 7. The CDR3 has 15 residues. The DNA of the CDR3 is TGTGCCAGCAGGCCTGGACAGGGGGCGATCACTGAAGCTTTCTTT. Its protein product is CASRPGQGAITEAFF.

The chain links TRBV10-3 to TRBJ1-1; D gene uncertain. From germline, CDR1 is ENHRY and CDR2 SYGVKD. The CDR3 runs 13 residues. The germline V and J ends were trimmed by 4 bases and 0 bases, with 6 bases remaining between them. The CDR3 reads CAISVQMNTEAFF. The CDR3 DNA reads TGTGCCATCAGTGTTCAAATGAACACTGAAGCTTTCTTT.

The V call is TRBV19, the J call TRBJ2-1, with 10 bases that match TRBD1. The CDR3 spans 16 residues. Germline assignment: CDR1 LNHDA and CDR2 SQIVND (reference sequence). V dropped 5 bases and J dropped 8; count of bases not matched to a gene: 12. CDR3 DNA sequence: TGTGCCAGTAGTTTACCCGGGACAGGGGCTTTCGATGAGCAGTTCTTC. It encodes CASSLPGTGAFDEQFF.

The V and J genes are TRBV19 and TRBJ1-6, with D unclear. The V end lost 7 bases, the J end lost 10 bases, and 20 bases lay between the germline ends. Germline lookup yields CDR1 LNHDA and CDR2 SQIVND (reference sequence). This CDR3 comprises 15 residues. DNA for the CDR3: TGTGCCAGTACCCGTGCGAGGGCTGGAGGCTCACCCCTCCACTTT. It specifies CASTRARAGGSPLHF.

The CDR3 DNA reads as TGTGCCAGCTCACCACCGGAGAAGTTCACAACAGATACGCAGTATTTT. Protein: CASSPPEKFTTDTQYF. The chain employs TRBV18 and TRBJ2-3, with D hard to call. V was shortened by 0 bases and J by 3 bases, with 13 bases between the two germline ends. CDR3 length: 16 residues. CDR1 is KGHSH, CDR2 LQKENI, per germline. Full variable domain (missing parts from reference TRBV18 and TRBJ2-3): NAGVMQNPRHLVRRRGQEARLRCSPMKGHSHVYWYRQLPEEGLKFMVYLQKENIIDESGMPKERFSAEFPKEGPSILRIQQVVRGDSAAYFCASSPPEKFTTDTQYFGPGTRLTVL.

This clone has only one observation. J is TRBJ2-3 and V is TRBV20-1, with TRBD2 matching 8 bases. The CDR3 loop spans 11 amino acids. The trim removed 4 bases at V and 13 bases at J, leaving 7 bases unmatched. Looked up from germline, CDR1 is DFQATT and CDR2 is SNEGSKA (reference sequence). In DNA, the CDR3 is TGCAGTGCTAATTACGGGGGGGCCGAGTATTTT. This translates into CSANYGGAEYF.

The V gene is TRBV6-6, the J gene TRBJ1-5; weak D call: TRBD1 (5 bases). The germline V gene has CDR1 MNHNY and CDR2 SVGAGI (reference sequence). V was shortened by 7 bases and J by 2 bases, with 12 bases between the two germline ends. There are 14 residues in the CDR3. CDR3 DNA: TGTGCCAGCACCGTGGGGGGGGGCAATCAGCCCCAGCATTTT. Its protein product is CASTVGGGNQPQHF.

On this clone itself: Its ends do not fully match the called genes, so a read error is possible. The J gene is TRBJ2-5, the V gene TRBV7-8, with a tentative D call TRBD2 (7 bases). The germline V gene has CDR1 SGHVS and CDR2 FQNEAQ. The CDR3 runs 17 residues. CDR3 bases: TGTGCCAGCAACTTAGTGGGGGGGGGCTCCCCTCAAGAGACCCAGTACTTC. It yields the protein CASNLVGGGSPQETQYF.

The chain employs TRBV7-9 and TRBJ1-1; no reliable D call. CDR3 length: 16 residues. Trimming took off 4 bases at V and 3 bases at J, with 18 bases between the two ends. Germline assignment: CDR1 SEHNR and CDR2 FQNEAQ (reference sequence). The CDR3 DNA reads TGTGCCAGCAGCTCCCCCCCCAGGATTGAATACACTGAAGCTTTCTTT. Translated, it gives CASSSPPRIEYTEAFF. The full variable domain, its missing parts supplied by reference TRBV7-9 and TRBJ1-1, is DTGVSQNPRHKITKRGQNVTFRCDPISEHNRLYWYRQTLGQGPEFLTYFQNEAQLEKSRLLSDRFSAERPKGSFSTLEIQRTEQGDSAMYLCASSSPPRIEYTEAFFGQGTRLTVV.

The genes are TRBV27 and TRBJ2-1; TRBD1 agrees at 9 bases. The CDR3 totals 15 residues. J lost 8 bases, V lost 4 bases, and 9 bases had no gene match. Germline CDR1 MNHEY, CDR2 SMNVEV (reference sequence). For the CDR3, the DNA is TGTGCCAGCAGTTCGAACGGACAGGGGCGCCATGAGCAGTTCTTC. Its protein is CASSSNGQGRHEQFF.

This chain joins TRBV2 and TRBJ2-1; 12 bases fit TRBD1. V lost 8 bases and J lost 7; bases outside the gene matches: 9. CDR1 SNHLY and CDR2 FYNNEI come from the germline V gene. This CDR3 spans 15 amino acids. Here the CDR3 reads CASGWGQGAENEQFF. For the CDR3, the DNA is TGTGCCAGCGGGTGGGGACAGGGGGCGGAGAATGAGCAGTTCTTC.

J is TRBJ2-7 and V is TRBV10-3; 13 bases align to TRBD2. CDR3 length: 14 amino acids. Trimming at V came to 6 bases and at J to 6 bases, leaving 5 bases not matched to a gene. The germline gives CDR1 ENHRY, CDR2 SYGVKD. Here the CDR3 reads CAISSGLAGIEQYF. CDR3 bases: TGTGCCATCAGCTCGGGACTAGCGGGGATCGAGCAGTACTTC.

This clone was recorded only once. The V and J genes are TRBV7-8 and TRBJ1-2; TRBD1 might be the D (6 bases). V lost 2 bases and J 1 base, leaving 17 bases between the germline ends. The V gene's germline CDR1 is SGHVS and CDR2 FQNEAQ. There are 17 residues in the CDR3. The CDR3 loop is CASSLLGDRRFNYGYTF. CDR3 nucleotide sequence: TGTGCCAGCAGCTTATTAGGCGACAGGAGATTTAACTATGGCTACACCTTC.